The entry below describes one T cell receptor (beta chain). The trim removed 7 bases at V and 4 bases at J, leaving 13 bases unmatched. CDR1 and CDR2 (germline): MDHEN, SYDVKM. The CDR3 is made up of 15 amino acids. This sample is drawn from a study of cytomegalovirus exposure and HLA in healthy donors. This PCR relied on a set of 60 Vbeta primers and 13 Jbeta primers. Sequencing used immunoSEQ multiplex PCR; TCRdb keeps in-frame clones, though not all of them. The data hold almost 200,000 clones, with 65% to 90% observed a single time. This TCR came from a woman aged 45-65 years in good health and CMV-seronegative. Sequencing used PBMCs. The genes are TRBV28 and TRBJ2-7; 7 bases line up with TRBD1. The CDR3 nucleotides are TGTGCCAGCAAGGGACCGGGACAGACGGTTTACGAGCAGTACTTC. It yields the protein CASKGPGQTVYEQYF.